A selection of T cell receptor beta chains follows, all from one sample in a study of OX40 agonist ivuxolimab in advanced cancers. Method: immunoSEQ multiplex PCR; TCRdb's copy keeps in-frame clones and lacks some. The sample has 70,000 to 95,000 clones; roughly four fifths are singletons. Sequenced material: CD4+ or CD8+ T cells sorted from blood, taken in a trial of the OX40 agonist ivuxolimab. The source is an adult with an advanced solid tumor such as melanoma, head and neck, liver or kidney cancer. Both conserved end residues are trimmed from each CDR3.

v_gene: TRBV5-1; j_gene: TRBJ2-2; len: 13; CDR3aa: ASSFAQGNTGELF
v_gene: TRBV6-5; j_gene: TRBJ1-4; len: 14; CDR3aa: ASSYLPGATNEKLF
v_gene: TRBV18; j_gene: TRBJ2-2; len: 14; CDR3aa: ASSPPRTGGTGELF
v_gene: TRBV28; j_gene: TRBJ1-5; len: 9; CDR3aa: ASSFNQPQH
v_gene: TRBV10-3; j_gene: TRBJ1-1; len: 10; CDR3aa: AISAGDTEAF
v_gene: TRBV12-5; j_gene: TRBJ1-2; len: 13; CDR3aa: ASGLVGTGLRGYT
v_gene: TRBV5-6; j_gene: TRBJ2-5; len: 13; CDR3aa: ASSLGTGIQETQY
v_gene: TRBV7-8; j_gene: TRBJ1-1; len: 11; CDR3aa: ASSRQGNTEAF
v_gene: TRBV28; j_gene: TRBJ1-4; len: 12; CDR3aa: ASTLGGSNEKLF
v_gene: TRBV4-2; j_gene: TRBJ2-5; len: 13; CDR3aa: ASSRRGQDQETQY
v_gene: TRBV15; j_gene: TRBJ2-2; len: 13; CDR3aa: ATSAGLSNTGELF
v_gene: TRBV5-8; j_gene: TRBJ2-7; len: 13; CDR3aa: ASRPGSGGSYEQY
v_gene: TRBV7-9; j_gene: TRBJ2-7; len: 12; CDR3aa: ASSFGPGAYEQY
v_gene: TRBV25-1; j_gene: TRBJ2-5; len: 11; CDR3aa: ASSRQGSETQY
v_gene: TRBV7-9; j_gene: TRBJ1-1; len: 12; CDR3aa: ASSIRGQNTEAF
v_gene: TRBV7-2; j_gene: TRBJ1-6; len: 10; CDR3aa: ASSHRQGPLH
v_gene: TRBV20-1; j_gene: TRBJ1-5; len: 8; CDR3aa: SASHQPQH
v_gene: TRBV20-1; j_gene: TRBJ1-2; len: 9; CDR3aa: SATRNYGYT
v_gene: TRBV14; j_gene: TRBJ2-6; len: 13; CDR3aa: ASRPETSGANVLT
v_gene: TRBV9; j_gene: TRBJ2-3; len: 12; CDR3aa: ASRASGGWDTQY
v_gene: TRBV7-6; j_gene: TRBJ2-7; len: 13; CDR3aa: ASSLDRGRTYEQY
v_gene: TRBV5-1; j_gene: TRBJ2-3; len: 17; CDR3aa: ASSFVGLAGGLGTDTQY
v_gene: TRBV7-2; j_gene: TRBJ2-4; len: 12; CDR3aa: ASSLGIAKNIQY
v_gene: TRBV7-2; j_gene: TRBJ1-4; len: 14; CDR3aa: ASSLGHRWFREKLF
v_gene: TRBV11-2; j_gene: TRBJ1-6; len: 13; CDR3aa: ASSLEGGGTSPLH
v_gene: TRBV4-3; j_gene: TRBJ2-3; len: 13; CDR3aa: ASSLRGESTDTQY
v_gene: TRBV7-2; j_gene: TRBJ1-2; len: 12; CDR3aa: ASSPDRASYGYT
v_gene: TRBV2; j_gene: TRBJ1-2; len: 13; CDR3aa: ASSEGPSERSGYT
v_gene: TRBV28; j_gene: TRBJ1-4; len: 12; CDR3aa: ASSPGLSIEKLF
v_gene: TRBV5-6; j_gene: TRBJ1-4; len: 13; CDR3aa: ASSLVGATNEKLF
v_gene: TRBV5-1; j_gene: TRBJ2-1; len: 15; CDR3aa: ASSSGISGGAREEQF
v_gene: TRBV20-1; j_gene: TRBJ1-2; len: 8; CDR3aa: SAGGLSYT
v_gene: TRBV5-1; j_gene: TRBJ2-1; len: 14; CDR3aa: ASNPLSGLAVNEQF
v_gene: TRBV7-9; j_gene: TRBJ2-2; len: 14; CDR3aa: ASSFSGQANTGELF
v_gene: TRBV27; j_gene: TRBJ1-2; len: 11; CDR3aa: ASSPDREGGYT
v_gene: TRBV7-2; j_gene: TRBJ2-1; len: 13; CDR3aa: ASSWVGTSYNEQF
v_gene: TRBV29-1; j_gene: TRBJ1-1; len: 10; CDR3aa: SVTRDRNEAF
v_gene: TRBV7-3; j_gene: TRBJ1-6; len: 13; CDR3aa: ASSLGQGTGSPLH
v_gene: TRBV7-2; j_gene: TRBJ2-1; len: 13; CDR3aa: ASSSGSVSYNEQF
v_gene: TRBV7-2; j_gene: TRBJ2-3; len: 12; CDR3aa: ASSLAAAADTQY
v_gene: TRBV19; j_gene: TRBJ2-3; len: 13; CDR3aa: ASSFRASGADTQY
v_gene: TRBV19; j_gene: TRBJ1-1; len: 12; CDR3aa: ASIRGRTNTEAF
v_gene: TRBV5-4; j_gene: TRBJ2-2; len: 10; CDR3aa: ASSYRDGELF
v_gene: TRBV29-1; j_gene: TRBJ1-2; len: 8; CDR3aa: SVRLYGYT
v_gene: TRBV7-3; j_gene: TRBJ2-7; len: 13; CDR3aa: ASSLGDGDSYEQY
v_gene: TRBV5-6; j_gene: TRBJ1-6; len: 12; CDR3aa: ASSQVGRNSPLH
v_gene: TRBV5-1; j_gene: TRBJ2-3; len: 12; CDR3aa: ASSLGSSQDTQY